A selection of T cell receptor beta chains follows, all from one sample in a study of shared clonotypes between healthy human individuals. Assay used: immunoSEQ multiplex PCR; TCRdb lists only in-frame clones, some missing. The data show just over 2,000,000 clones, 85% to 95% seen once. The sample taken for sequencing was naive CD4+ T cells sorted from blood. The receptor set was obtained from a young man in good health. Each CDR3 is given with its conserved first and last residue. D genes are given only for firm matches.

CDR3aa: CASSVGGHSNQPQHF
v_gene: TRBV6-1
d_gene: -

CDR3aa: CAWSGTSYEQYF
v_gene: TRBV30
d_gene: -

CDR3aa: CATRPQSGLGNTIYF
v_gene: TRBV10-3
d_gene: -

CDR3aa: CASSLTGLASEQYF
v_gene: TRBV7-8
d_gene: TRBD2

CDR3aa: CASSSDTYEQYF
v_gene: TRBV6-6
d_gene: -

CDR3aa: CASSAYRNQETQYF
v_gene: TRBV18
d_gene: -

CDR3aa: CASSPGLDGLDTQYF
v_gene: TRBV14
d_gene: -

CDR3aa: CASSPPRKVIAEAFF
v_gene: TRBV7-9
d_gene: -

CDR3aa: CASSQPDRGLQPQHF
v_gene: TRBV4-1
d_gene: TRBD1

CDR3aa: CASSFGLAGASYNEQFF
v_gene: TRBV5-6
d_gene: TRBD2

CDR3aa: CASSLTSFNTGELFF
v_gene: TRBV27
d_gene: -

CDR3aa: CASSISWMKKMNTEAFF
v_gene: TRBV19
d_gene: -

CDR3aa: CASSLFRTLSRVQETQYF
v_gene: TRBV28
d_gene: -

CDR3aa: CASSQGSRSMGNEQFF
v_gene: TRBV5-4
d_gene: -

CDR3aa: CAWSGGISYTF
v_gene: TRBV30
d_gene: -

CDR3aa: CASSGRDTATREYF
v_gene: TRBV6-1
d_gene: -

CDR3aa: CASSRARNYEQYF
v_gene: TRBV19
d_gene: -

CDR3aa: CASSLARGRASTDTQYF
v_gene: TRBV7-6
d_gene: TRBD2

CDR3aa: CAISAGTVQETQYF
v_gene: TRBV10-3
d_gene: TRBD1

CDR3aa: CASSLDRNTEAFF
v_gene: TRBV5-1
d_gene: -

CDR3aa: CASSRPDRAGSPLHF
v_gene: TRBV4-1
d_gene: -

CDR3aa: CASSAGQGHLAKNIQYF
v_gene: TRBV9
d_gene: TRBD1

CDR3aa: CRQTRRPHNEQFF
v_gene: TRBV29-1
d_gene: -

CDR3aa: CASDSPPGSLCMNTEAFF
v_gene: TRBV12-5
d_gene: -

CDR3aa: CASGAVQQFF
v_gene: TRBV19
d_gene: -

CDR3aa: CASSTRQGGSNQPQHF
v_gene: TRBV19
d_gene: TRBD1

CDR3aa: CASSFIGEREQYF
v_gene: TRBV5-6
d_gene: -

CDR3aa: CAISEEVGTGNSPLHF
v_gene: TRBV10-3
d_gene: TRBD1

CDR3aa: CASTSTGGWVQPQHF
v_gene: TRBV10-1
d_gene: TRBD1

CDR3aa: CASNPTGETYEQYF
v_gene: TRBV5-1
d_gene: TRBD1

CDR3aa: CASSRRTSGNTGELFF
v_gene: TRBV5-1
d_gene: TRBD2

CDR3aa: CASSSDRGSHNEQFF
v_gene: TRBV2
d_gene: TRBD1

CDR3aa: CASSLRGTLRPDTQYF
v_gene: TRBV5-4
d_gene: -

CDR3aa: CASSHRRDRAPYEQYF
v_gene: TRBV27
d_gene: TRBD1

CDR3aa: CASSFAGGYEQYF
v_gene: TRBV5-6
d_gene: -

CDR3aa: CASSQRLTGETQYF
v_gene: TRBV4-1
d_gene: -

CDR3aa: CASSAGQSSYEQYF
v_gene: TRBV5-1
d_gene: -

CDR3aa: CAWSVLRKDTQYF
v_gene: TRBV30
d_gene: -

CDR3aa: CASFGLAGGLTDTQYF
v_gene: TRBV27
d_gene: TRBD2

CDR3aa: CAWSPEGNSPLHF
v_gene: TRBV30
d_gene: -

CDR3aa: CASSIVRQNLAKNIQYF
v_gene: TRBV19
d_gene: -

CDR3aa: CASSVGRAGIHGYTF
v_gene: TRBV9
d_gene: -

CDR3aa: CASSRRGGGQNIQYF
v_gene: TRBV5-4
d_gene: -

CDR3aa: CASSPGGLGETQYF
v_gene: TRBV18
d_gene: TRBD2

CDR3aa: CASRKEVSGANVLTF
v_gene: TRBV5-1
d_gene: -

CDR3aa: CASRRPGAPGYTF
v_gene: TRBV28
d_gene: -

CDR3aa: CASSTGHSYEQYF
v_gene: TRBV19
d_gene: -

CDR3aa: CASSLVGSGRAWETQYF
v_gene: TRBV11-3
d_gene: TRBD2

CDR3aa: CASSLATGANYGYTF
v_gene: TRBV11-2
d_gene: TRBD1

CDR3aa: CAISPGQGTDTQYF
v_gene: TRBV10-3
d_gene: TRBD1

CDR3aa: CASSKAKKQGVYYGYTF
v_gene: TRBV21-1
d_gene: -

CDR3aa: CASSAQISTDTQYF
v_gene: TRBV7-9
d_gene: -